This TCR beta chain emerged from a study of CD8 T cells in ankylosing spondylitis. Points from the study as a whole: For ankylosing spondylitis blood, a TCR beta motif of eight or nine highly homologous variants appeared characteristic. Disease-linked clones were CD8+ and relatively rare in peripheral blood. Earlier studies detected some motif variants in reactive arthritis synovial fluid and blood. Reportedly, disease-linked clones are significantly enriched in ankylosing spondylitis patients' matched synovial fluid.

CDR1 LGHDT and CDR2 YNNKEL come from the germline V gene (reference sequence). Trimming took 1 base from V and 4 from J, leaving 14 bases between them. The CDR3 sequence is 16 residues long. A quantitative 5'-RACE method, one with molecular barcodes, was used to make TCR beta libraries. TCRdb used MiXCR to reprocess the 5' RACE reads, holding one entry per CDR3 protein. Here the sample spans fewer than 450,000 distinct CDR3 sequences, 17% being singletons. On this clonotype itself: The antigen remains unidentified.

The sample was blood, either unsorted or a sorted T cell fraction (not recorded which). This TCR was sampled from a male donor with ankylosing spondylitis. This chain joins TRBV3-1 and TRBJ2-1, with no clear D. This CDR3 is CASSQATRAVYNEQFF. Here the CDR3 DNA reads TGTGCCAGCAGCCAAGCTACCCGCGCCGTATACAATGAGCAGTTCTTC.